The 20 T cell receptor beta chains reported below all come from one sample, sequenced in a study of cytomegalovirus exposure and HLA in healthy donors. PCR employed 60 Vbeta and 13 Jbeta primers. The protocol was immunoSEQ multiplex PCR, while the TCRdb copy is restricted to in-frame clones and leaves out a portion. The sample lists roughly 150,000 clones, about three quarters occurring once. Sequenced sample: PBMCs. The receptors were sampled from a woman aged 25 to 45 in good health and CMV-seronegative.

This clone was counted a few times. The chain uses TRBV4-1 and TRBJ1-4, with D tentatively TRBD1 (5 bases). Trimming took 0 bases from V and 6 from J, leaving 14 bases between them. Germline CDR1 reads MGHRA; CDR2 reads YSYEKL. This CDR3 comprises 16 residues. DNA of the CDR3: TGCGCCAGCAGCCAAGATTGGGGGGAAGGTGATGAAAAACTGTTTTTT. Translation gives CASSQDWGEGDEKLFF.

For the CDR3, the DNA is TGCGCCAGCAGCCAAGAGCCCCGCGCCTCTGGGGCCAACGTCCTGACTTTC. Residues: CASSQEPRASGANVLTF. V gene TRBV4-3 combines with J gene TRBJ2-6, with D unresolved. Trimming pared 0 bases from V and 0 bases from J, leaving 9 bases between. CDR1 is LGHNA and CDR2 is YSLEER in the germline V gene. The CDR3 length is 17 residues.

The J gene is TRBJ1-1, the V gene TRBV9, with TRBD1 matching over 8 bases. The CDR3 is 14 amino acids. Germline assignment: CDR1 SGDLS and CDR2 YYNGEE. The V gene end was trimmed by 4 bases and the J gene end by 6 bases; junction bases not matched to a gene: 8. CDR3 sequence: CASSNLQGGAEAFF. In nucleotides, the CDR3 is TGTGCCAGCAGCAACCTACAGGGGGGGGCTGAAGCTTTCTTT.

The chain couples TRBV7-9 to TRBJ1-6; 8 bases agree with TRBD1. In germline, CDR1 is SEHNR, CDR2 FQNEAQ (reference sequence). There are 15 residues in the CDR3. V trimming: 5 bases; J trimming: 9 bases; junction bases outside the gene matches: 9. Here the CDR3 DNA reads TGTGCCAGCAGCGCATCCGATGACAGGGGTTCACCCCTCCACTTT. Translated: CASSASDDRGSPLHF.

This clone was observed a few times. The V gene is TRBV19, the J gene TRBJ1-1, with 9 bases lining up with TRBD1. With 4 bases clipped from V and 4 bases from J, the junction kept 13 bases outside the gene matches. Germline V gene lookup returns CDR1 LNHDA and CDR2 SQIVND (reference sequence). The CDR3 runs to 17 residues. CDR3 nucleotides: TGTGCCAGTAGTACGCCTACCCGGGGACAGGGTGGCACTGAAGCTTTCTTT. It specifies CASSTPTRGQGGTEAFF.

This clone was seen only once. This rearrangement joins TRBV13 to TRBJ1-6, with a tentative D call TRBD1 (5 bases). CDR3 length: 14 residues. Trimming removed 0 bases from V and 11 bases from J, with 11 bases in between. Germline V gene lookup returns CDR1 PRHDT and CDR2 FYEKMQ (reference sequence). The CDR3, as DNA: TGTGCCAGCAGCTTAGGCCAGGGCAGTCCACCCCTCCACTTT. Its translation: CASSLGQGSPPLHF. Full variable domain (remainder filled in from reference TRBV13 and TRBJ1-6): AAGVIQSPRHLIKEKRETATLKCYPIPRHDTVYWYQQGPGQDPQFLISFYEKMQSDKGSIPDRFSAQQFSDYHSELNMSSLELGDSALYFCASSLGQGSPPLHFGNGTRLTVT.

The V gene is TRBV19, the J gene TRBJ1-5; D may be TRBD1 (6 bases). Germline lookup yields CDR1 LNHDA and CDR2 SQIVND (reference sequence). The CDR3 runs to 14 residues. V gave up 7 bases and J gave up 7 bases, with 17 bases separating them. CDR3 nucleotides: TGTGCCAGTATGACACAGGGCGCAAGCCAGCCCCAGCATTTT. Translating it yields CASMTQGASQPQHF.

The chain couples TRBV4-3 to TRBJ2-1, with D possibly being TRBD2 (5 bases). The CDR3 loop spans 16 amino acids. Germline V gene lookup returns CDR1 LGHNA and CDR2 YSLEER. V was clipped by 0 bases and J by 2 bases, with 11 bases between them. CDR3 loop: CASSQERMGAYNEQFF. CDR3 coding DNA: TGCGCCAGCAGCCAAGAGAGGATGGGAGCCTACAATGAGCAGTTCTTC.

The genes are TRBV28 and TRBJ1-1; D gene ambiguous. Trimming removed 2 bases at V and 5 bases at J, with 12 bases between. Germline CDR1 reads MDHEN; CDR2 reads SYDVKM. CDR3 length equals 14 residues. Written as DNA, the CDR3 is TGTGCCAGCAGTTTAATGGTCGTGACAACTGAAGCTTTCTTT. This gives the protein CASSLMVVTTEAFF.

This rearrangement joins TRBV18 to TRBJ2-3, with TRBD2 as a possible D gene (7 bases). Per the germline V gene, CDR1 is KGHSH and CDR2 is LQKENI. The CDR3 extends over 17 amino acids. Deletions cut 1 base from V and 3 bases from J, with 17 bases between. CDR3 nucleotides: TGTGCCAGCTCACCACTCGTGACTAGCAGGGGAACAGATACGCAGTATTTT. It codes for CASSPLVTSRGTDTQYF.

The rearrangement links TRBV5-1 to TRBJ1-2; D perhaps matches TRBD1 (5 bases). Germline-derived CDR1 and CDR2 are SGHRS and YFSETQ. There are 17 residues in the CDR3. The germline V and J ends were trimmed by 0 bases and 5 bases, with 20 bases remaining between them. The CDR3 coding sequence is TGCGCCAGCAGCTTGGAACAAAGCCCGTTCGGGGGTTATGGCTACACCTTC. This encodes CASSLEQSPFGGYGYTF. The whole variable domain, filled in from reference TRBV5-1 and TRBJ1-2, reads KAGVTQTPRYLIKTRGQQVTLSCSPISGHRSVSWYQQTPGQGLQFLFEYFSETQRNKGNFPGRFSGRQFSNSRSEMNVSTLELGDSALYLCASSLEQSPFGGYGYTFGSGTRLTVV.

The genes are TRBV4-3 and TRBJ1-6; a weak D match, TRBD1 (5 bases). The CDR3 extends over 16 amino acids. Trimming pared 4 bases from V and 5 bases from J, leaving 15 bases between. Germline V gene lookup returns CDR1 LGHNA and CDR2 YSLEER. The CDR3 sequence: CASSPGGGDHNSPLHF. CDR3 bases: TGCGCCAGCAGCCCTGGCGGAGGGGACCATAATTCACCCCTCCACTTT.

The chain has TRBV6-1 and TRBJ1-2, with TRBD1 identical over 7 bases. The CDR3 consists of 15 residues. V shed 4 bases and J 5 bases; nucleotides not matched to a gene: 10. Germline values: CDR1 MNHNS, CDR2 SASEGT. The CDR3 reads CASSASTGTLYGYTF. The DNA of the CDR3 is TGTGCCAGCAGTGCATCGACAGGGACCTTATATGGCTACACCTTC.

The V gene is TRBV7-2, the J gene TRBJ1-5; 7 nucleotides align to TRBD1. The length of the CDR3 is 15 residues. From germline, CDR1 is SGHTA and CDR2 FQGNSA. The V segment lost 2 bases and the J segment 2 bases; nucleotides outside the gene matches: 3. CDR3: CASSLLGQGNQPQHF. CDR3 sequence (DNA): TGTGCCAGCAGCTTATTAGGACAGGGCAATCAGCCCCAGCATTTT.

This chain connects TRBV5-1 to TRBJ1-1, with a possible D match to TRBD1 (5 bases). Germline CDR1 SGHRS, CDR2 YFSETQ. V lost 4 bases and J 0 bases, leaving 16 bases between the germline ends. CDR3 size: 16 residues. CDR3: CASSRVPGSLNTEAFF. CDR3 coding DNA: TGCGCCAGCAGCCGAGTGCCAGGGTCGCTGAACACTGAAGCTTTCTTT.

The CDR3 sequence: CASNLDGLAGGKEQFF. DNA for the CDR3: TGTGCCAGCAACTTAGACGGGCTAGCGGGGGGGAAAGAGCAGTTCTTC. The rearrangement links TRBV9 to TRBJ2-1, with 12 bases fitting TRBD2. This CDR3 has 16 amino acids. Germline values: CDR1 SGDLS, CDR2 YYNGEE. V shed 6 bases, J shed 10 bases, and the junction held 14 bases outside the gene matches.

This clone turned up a few times. The chain carries TRBV7-6 and TRBJ2-1, with 9 bases matching TRBD2. With V trimmed by 0 bases and J by 9 bases, 6 bases remained unmatched. Germline V gene lookup returns CDR1 SGHVS and CDR2 FNYEAQ. This CDR3 is 15 amino acids long. This CDR3 is CASSLAAGGNFEQFF. The DNA of the CDR3 is TGTGCCAGCAGCTTAGCGGCGGGGGGGAACTTTGAGCAGTTCTTC.

In this sample, this clone turned up a few times. The chain carries TRBV6-1 and TRBJ2-1, with a weak D call TRBD2 (6 bases). The CDR3 loop spans 15 amino acids. Germline V lookup: CDR1 MNHNS, CDR2 SASEGT. Trimming took off 4 bases at V and 6 bases at J, with 16 bases between the two ends. The CDR3 reads CASSVWPRGINEQFF. DNA of the CDR3: TGTGCCAGCAGTGTATGGCCTCGGGGGATCAATGAGCAGTTCTTC.

V is TRBV13 and J is TRBJ2-2; possible D gene TRBD1, 6 bases. Germline V gives CDR1 PRHDT, CDR2 FYEKMQ (reference sequence). CDR3 length: 16 amino acids. V was pared by 5 bases and J by 6 bases, with 19 bases between. The CDR3 is CASSPHRVERAGELFF. CDR3 coding DNA: TGTGCCAGCAGCCCACACAGGGTCGAAAGGGCCGGGGAGCTGTTTTTT.

The chain is built from TRBV13 and TRBJ2-2; 10 nucleotides line up with TRBD2. The V gene end was trimmed by 4 bases and the J gene end by 3 bases; junction bases not matched to a gene: 5. In germline, CDR1 is PRHDT, CDR2 FYEKMQ (reference sequence). The CDR3 sequence is 16 residues long. CDR3 nucleotides: TGTGCCAGCAGCTCAACCGGACTAGCGGACACCGGGGAGCTGTTTTTT. Translating it yields CASSSTGLADTGELFF.